This T cell receptor beta chain is drawn from a study of PD-L1 blockade in urothelial cancer. Whole-study context: Bladder-origin urothelial cancer in males covered twenty-five of 29 patients. Blood analyses occurred 3 weeks (second dose) and 6 weeks post treatment start.

Germline values: CDR1 MNHNS, CDR2 SASEGT. Trimming at V came to 3 bases and at J to 0 bases, leaving 7 bases not matched to a gene. This CDR3 is built from 17 residues. Time point: peripheral blood 6 weeks after treatment start. Each patient presented with locally advanced or metastatic urothelial carcinoma. Each patient contributed between 1 and 8 total time points of blood mononuclear cells, pretreatment and during treatment. Here immunoSEQ multiplex PCR was the method, and the copy in TCRdb shows in-frame clones only, minus some. Of 60,000 to 80,000 clones listed, almost 90% are singletons. Material: PBMCs, obtained around atezolizumab (anti-PD-L1) treatment. This TCR derives from a man aged 60 to 75 with urothelial cancer. The gene calls are TRBV6-1 and TRBJ2-7; 11 bases line up with TRBD2. For the CDR3, the DNA is TGTGCCAGCAGTGAGCGTCTAGCGGGAGGACCCTCCTACGAGCAGTACTTC. This encodes CASSERLAGGPSYEQYF.